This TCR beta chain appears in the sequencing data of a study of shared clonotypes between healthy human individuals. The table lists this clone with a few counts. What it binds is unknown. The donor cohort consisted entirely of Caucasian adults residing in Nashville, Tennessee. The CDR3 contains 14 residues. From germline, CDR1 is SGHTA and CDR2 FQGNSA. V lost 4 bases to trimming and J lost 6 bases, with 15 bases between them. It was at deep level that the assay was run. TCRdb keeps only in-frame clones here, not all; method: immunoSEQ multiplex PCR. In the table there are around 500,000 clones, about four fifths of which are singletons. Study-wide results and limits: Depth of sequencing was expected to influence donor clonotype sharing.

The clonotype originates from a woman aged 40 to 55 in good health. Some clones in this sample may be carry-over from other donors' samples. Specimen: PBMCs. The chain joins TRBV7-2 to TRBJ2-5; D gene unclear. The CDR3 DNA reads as TGTGCCAGCAGCTCAACTGGGCCCTACCAGACCCAGTACTTC. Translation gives CASSSTGPYQTQYF. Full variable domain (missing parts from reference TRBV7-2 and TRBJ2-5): GAGVSQSPSNKVTEKGKDVELRCDPISGHTALYWYRQSLGQGLEFLIYFQGNSAPDKSGLPSDRFSAERTGGSVSTLTIQRTQQEDSAVYLCASSSTGPYQTQYFGPGTRLLVL.